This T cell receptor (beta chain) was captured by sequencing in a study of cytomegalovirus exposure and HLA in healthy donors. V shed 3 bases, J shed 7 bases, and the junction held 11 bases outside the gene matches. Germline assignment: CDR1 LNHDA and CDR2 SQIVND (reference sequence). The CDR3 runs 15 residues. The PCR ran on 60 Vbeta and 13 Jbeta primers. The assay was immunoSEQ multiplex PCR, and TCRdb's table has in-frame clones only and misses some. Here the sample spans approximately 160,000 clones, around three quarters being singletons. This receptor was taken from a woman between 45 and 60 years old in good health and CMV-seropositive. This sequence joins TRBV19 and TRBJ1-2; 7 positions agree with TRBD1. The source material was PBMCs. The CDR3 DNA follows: TGTGCCAGTAGTATTGTACAGGGGAAAGGAACTGGCTACACCTTC. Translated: CASSIVQGKGTGYTF. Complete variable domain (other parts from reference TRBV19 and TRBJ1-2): DGGITQSPKYLFRKEGQNVTLSCEQNLNHDAMYWYRQDPGQGLRLIYYSQIVNDFQKGDIAEGYSVSREKKESFPLTVTSAQKNPTAFYLCASSIVQGKGTGYTFGSGTRLTVV.